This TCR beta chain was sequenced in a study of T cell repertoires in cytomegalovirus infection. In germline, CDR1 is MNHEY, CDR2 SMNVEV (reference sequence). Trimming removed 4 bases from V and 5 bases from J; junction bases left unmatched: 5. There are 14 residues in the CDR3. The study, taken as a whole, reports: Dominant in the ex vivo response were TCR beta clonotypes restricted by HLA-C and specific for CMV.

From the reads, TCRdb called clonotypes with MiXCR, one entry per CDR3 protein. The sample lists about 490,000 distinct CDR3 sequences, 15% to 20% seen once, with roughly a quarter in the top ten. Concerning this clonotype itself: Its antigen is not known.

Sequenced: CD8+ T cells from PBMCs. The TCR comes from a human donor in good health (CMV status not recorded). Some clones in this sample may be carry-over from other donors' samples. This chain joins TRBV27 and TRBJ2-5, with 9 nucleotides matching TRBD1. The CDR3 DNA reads TGTGCCAGCAGTTCACAGGGGGCAGCGGAGACCCAGTACTTC. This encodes CASSSQGAAETQYF.